This T cell receptor (beta chain) was found in a study of cytomegalovirus exposure and HLA in healthy donors. Whole-study context: The 120 validation repertoires were reported in a later analysis to have been generated on the same platform as the approximately 700 first-cohort repertoires. Study results and caveats: A few chains tied to CMV proved CMV antigen-specific in vitro.

Germline loops: CDR1 MNHEY, CDR2 SVGAGI. V was shortened by 8 bases and J by 13 bases, with 18 bases between the two germline ends. This CDR3 is 12 amino acids long. Produced via immunoSEQ multiplex PCR; TCRdb's table is partial and in-frame only. The sample lists some 120,000 clones, 89% occurring once. Turning to this clone: Its antigen is not identified.

The source of this sequence is a woman under 30 in good health and CMV-seronegative. Sequencing was carried out using PBMCs. The chain has TRBV6-5 and TRBJ2-1; D gene unclear. The CDR3 DNA reads as TGTGCCAGCCGGAACTACACTCCGGCCCAGTTCTTC. Its protein is CASRNYTPAQFF.